One sample yielded the 30 T cell receptor beta chains listed below, sequenced in a study of CD8 T cells in ankylosing spondylitis (dated by TCRdb to about 2017). The library relied on 5' RACE. The sequencer was an Illumina HiSeq 2500. TCRdb reran the public reads through fastp at Q25 and MiXCR, keeping productive beta chains. Rows with one shared CDR3 protein collapse into an entry with the most common genes and DNA. For this sample the table gives fewer than 200,000 distinct CDR3 sequences, of which roughly 20% were detected only once. The leading ten clones occupy roughly 4.5% of the sample. Input material: blood, either unsorted or a sorted T cell fraction (not recorded which). Every receptor here comes from a male donor aged 5 to 29 with ankylosing spondylitis or in good health (not recorded which). Donor details come from another sample of the same person, matched by shared clones.

This clonotype was observed many times. This chain connects TRBV11-2 to TRBJ1-3, with TRBD1 as a possible D gene (5 bases). Trimming took 3 bases from V and 2 from J, leaving 11 bases between them. Germline lookup yields CDR1 SGHAT and CDR2 FQNNGV. CDR3 size: 15 residues. This CDR3 reads CASSLPGGTGNTIYF. The CDR3, as DNA: TGTGCCAGCAGCTTGCCCGGGGGAACTGGAAACACCATATATTTT.

The V gene is TRBV29-1, the J gene TRBJ1-1, with D possibly matching TRBD1 (5 bases). The length of the CDR3 is 14 residues. Germline CDR1 and CDR2: SQVTM and ANQGSEA. V shed 8 bases and J shed 1 base, with 17 bases lying between them. The CDR3 protein is CSFSPRGRNTEAFF. The CDR3 coding sequence is TGCAGCTTTTCCCCTCGGGGACGGAACACTGAAGCTTTCTTT.

The count of this clonotype is one. This chain joins TRBV5-1 and TRBJ1-1; D call uncertain. The V and J ends lost 2 bases and 4 bases respectively, with 12 bases between them. The germline gives CDR1 SGHRS, CDR2 YFSETQ. The CDR3 is 14 amino acids. Written as DNA, the CDR3 is TGCGCCAGCAGCTTTGAGGATCGGGGCACTGAAGCTTTCTTT. It specifies CASSFEDRGTEAFF.

The table lists this clonotype with many counts. The chain combines TRBV6-8 with TRBJ1-2; D not certain. V gave up 8 bases and J gave up 4 bases, with 14 bases separating them. The CDR3 is made up of 13 amino acids. CDR1 is MNHGY, CDR2 SAAAGT, per germline. The CDR3 DNA reads as TGTGCCAGCCAAGGGTCATCTGCCTATGGCTACACCTTC. It yields the protein CASQGSSAYGYTF.

This clonotype has a count of ten or more. V gene TRBV10-3 combines with J gene TRBJ1-1, with 10 bases identical to TRBD1. Per germline, CDR1 ENHRY and CDR2 SYGVKD. CDR3 length equals 15 residues. V lost 5 bases, J lost 1 base, and 4 bases stayed unmatched. Written as DNA, the CDR3 is TGTGCCATCAGTTGGGACAGGGGCCAGAACACTGAAGCTTTCTTT. This translates into CAISWDRGQNTEAFF.

This clonotype has ten or more counts. This sequence joins TRBV6-5 and TRBJ2-7; the match to TRBD2 covers 9 bases. CDR1 MNHEY and CDR2 SVGAGI come from the germline V gene. V shed 8 bases, J shed 6 bases, and the junction held 17 bases outside the gene matches. The CDR3 loop spans 16 amino acids. The CDR3 DNA sequence: TGTGCCAGCGGGCGACAAATGGCGGGAGGGCCTATCGAGCAGTACTTC. Protein product: CASGRQMAGGPIEQYF.

The CDR3 reads CSVASWNTGELFF. The CDR3 DNA follows: TGCAGCGTTGCTTCCTGGAACACCGGGGAGCTGTTTTTT. V gene TRBV29-1 combines with J gene TRBJ2-2; no firm D call. Trimming took off 4 bases at V and 1 base at J, with 7 bases between the two ends. This CDR3 comprises 13 residues. The germline gives CDR1 SQVTM, CDR2 ANQGSEA.

Many counts were recorded for this clonotype. The rearrangement joins TRBV27 to TRBJ2-1; D is undetermined. V was clipped by 4 bases and J by 10 bases, with 14 bases between them. The CDR3 has 13 amino acids. Germline-derived CDR1 and CDR2 are MNHEY and SMNVEV (reference sequence). The CDR3 nucleotides are TGTGCCAGCAGTTACGAGAGGACGGTCGAGCAGTTCTTC. Residues: CASSYERTVEQFF.

This clonotype was seen just once. This chain connects TRBV20-1 to TRBJ2-3; D unclear. The length of the CDR3 is 14 residues. Germline CDR1 DFQATT, CDR2 SNEGSKA (reference sequence). V lost 3 bases, J lost 0 bases, and 10 bases lay in between. This chain's CDR3 is CSASSPESTDTQYF. In nucleotides, the CDR3 is TGCAGTGCTAGTAGTCCGGAGAGCACAGATACGCAGTATTTT.

This clonotype was counted ten times or more. This chain connects TRBV7-3 to TRBJ2-2; D ambiguous. This CDR3 contains 14 residues. The V gene lost 2 bases and the J gene lost 0 bases, with 4 bases spanning the gap. The germline CDR1 and CDR2 sequences are SGHTA and FQGTGA. The CDR3 sequence is CASSLLPNTGELFF. For the CDR3, the DNA is TGTGCCAGCAGCTTACTTCCGAACACCGGGGAGCTGTTTTTT.

This clonotype was recorded many times. The J gene is TRBJ2-2, the V gene TRBV5-8; D not resolved. CDR3 length: 14 amino acids. Germline V gene lookup returns CDR1 SGHTS and CDR2 YDEGEE. The ends were cut back, 3 bases at V and 3 bases at J, with 9 bases in the middle. The CDR3 DNA is TGTGCCAGCAGCTCCGCAGGTCACACCGGGGAGCTGTTTTTT. It specifies CASSSAGHTGELFF.

The chain is built from TRBV20-1 and TRBJ2-7; D is undetermined. With 3 bases removed from V and 4 bases from J, the gap between germline ends came to 1 base. This CDR3 region has 9 residues. Germline V gene data show CDR1 as DFQATT and CDR2 as SNEGSKA (reference sequence). CDR3 amino acids: CSASYEQYF. The CDR3 DNA reads TGCAGTGCTAGTTACGAGCAGTACTTC.

This clonotype was detected ten times or more. This chain joins TRBV6-1 and TRBJ1-3; D gene uncertain. CDR1 MNHNS and CDR2 SASEGT come from the germline V gene. The CDR3 covers 14 residues. Trimming left V 4 bases short and J 7 bases short, with 14 bases between. The DNA of the CDR3 is TGTGCCAGCAGTGGTTGGTTCGCGCCGAACACCATATATTTT. This encodes CASSGWFAPNTIYF.

This clonotype was picked up many times. V is TRBV6-5 and J is TRBJ2-7; no reliable D call. The CDR3 is 11 residues long. V gave up 5 bases and J gave up 6 bases, with 8 bases separating them. From germline, CDR1 is MNHEY and CDR2 SVGAGI. In DNA form, the CDR3 reads TGTGCCAGCAGTCAAGGCGGCGAGCAGTACGTC. It encodes CASSQGGEQYV.

This clonotype was seen ten or more times. The gene calls are TRBV9 and TRBJ1-2; 7 bases map to TRBD1. The CDR3 has 13 amino acids. Germline CDR1 is SGDLS and CDR2 is YYNGEE. After removal of 3 bases from V and 4 bases from J, the junction contained 3 bases not matched to a gene. The CDR3 is CASSAGTAYGYTF. In DNA form, the CDR3 reads TGTGCCAGCAGCGCCGGGACAGCCTATGGCTACACCTTC.

This clonotype appeared many times. DNA for the CDR3: TGCAGTCATATTGGGCCTGGGAACACTGAAGCTTTCTTT. It specifies CSHIGPGNTEAFF. The rearrangement joins TRBV29-1 to TRBJ1-1; D unresolved. This CDR3 spans 13 amino acids. The V gene's germline CDR1 is SQVTM and CDR2 ANQGSEA.

This clonotype was picked up many times. This chain uses TRBV12-3 or TRBV12-4 with TRBJ1-2, with D possibly matching TRBD1 (6 bases). Trimming cost V 0 bases and J 7 bases, with 12 bases left between them. This CDR3 has 14 amino acids. The CDR3 nucleotides are TGTGCCAGCAGTTTAGCACCAGGGGAGGGTGGCTACACCTTC. Its protein product is CASSLAPGEGGYTF.

The chain couples TRBV28 to TRBJ1-5; 8 bases agree with TRBD1. V was clipped by 7 bases and J by 3 bases; unmatched bases: 5. The CDR3 has 14 amino acids. Germline CDR1 MDHEN, CDR2 SYDVKM. CDR3: CASTDRANNQPQHF. In DNA form, the CDR3 reads TGTGCCAGCACGGACAGGGCGAACAATCAGCCCCAGCATTTT.

At least ten counts were recorded for this clonotype. The chain couples TRBV12-3 or TRBV12-4 to TRBJ2-1; TRBD2 aligns across 10 bases. The V gene end was trimmed by 6 bases and the J gene end by 5 bases; junction bases not matched to a gene: 4. The CDR3 runs 14 residues. CDR3 in amino acids: CASSKREGHNEQFF. As DNA, the CDR3 is TGTGCCAGCAGCAAGCGGGAGGGACACAATGAGCAGTTCTTC.

This clonotype was observed at least ten times. The genes are TRBV10-3 and TRBJ2-1, with TRBD2 identical over 8 bases. From germline, CDR1 is ENHRY and CDR2 SYGVKD. There are 15 residues in the CDR3. V shed 4 bases, J shed 7 bases, and the junction held 9 bases outside the gene matches. The DNA of the CDR3 is TGTGCCATCAGTGCACATAGCGGGACCGAGAATGAGCAGTTCTTC. Translation gives CAISAHSGTENEQFF.

In its sample, this clonotype was seen many times. This rearrangement joins TRBV14 to TRBJ2-1, with unresolved D. This CDR3 spans 14 amino acids. The V end lost 4 bases, the J end lost 5 bases, and 12 bases lay between the germline ends. The germline V gene encodes CDR1 SGHDN and CDR2 FVKESK. CDR3 region: CASSPVWPNNEQFF. The DNA for the CDR3 is TGTGCCAGCAGCCCCGTTTGGCCCAACAATGAGCAGTTCTTC.

This clonotype was detected ten times or more. The V call is TRBV12-3 or TRBV12-4, the J call TRBJ2-1; D perhaps matches TRBD2 (5 bases). CDR3 size: 14 residues. V gave up 1 base and J gave up 3 bases, with 7 bases separating them. CDR3 coding DNA: TGTGCCAGCAGTTTAGAGCGGAACTACAATGAGCAGTTCTTC. Protein: CASSLERNYNEQFF.

The chain joins TRBV20-1 to TRBJ2-1; tentatively, D is TRBD2 (5 bases). V gave up 0 bases and J gave up 4 bases, with 13 bases separating them. This CDR3 is 15 amino acids long. Germline V gene lookup returns CDR1 DFQATT and CDR2 SNEGSKA (reference sequence). Written as DNA, the CDR3 is TGCAGTGCTAGAGAGGACTCCCGGAATTACAATGAGCAGTTCTTC. This gives the protein CSAREDSRNYNEQFF.

This clonotype has ten or more counts. The chain is built from TRBV20-1 and TRBJ2-5; possible D gene TRBD2, 6 bases. The CDR3 covers 13 residues. Germline values: CDR1 DFQATT, CDR2 SNEGSKA (reference sequence). Trimming removed 6 bases from V and 5 bases from J, with 16 bases in between. Here the CDR3 reads CSAPPGSGETQYF. The CDR3 DNA sequence: TGCAGTGCACCCCCCGGGAGCGGGGAGACCCAGTACTTC.

The V gene is TRBV7-9, the J gene TRBJ2-1; D may be TRBD2 (7 bases). Germline V gene sequence: CDR1 SEHNR, CDR2 FQNEAQ (reference sequence). Trimming stripped 1 base from V and 6 bases from J, with 16 bases between. This CDR3 has 16 residues. The chain's CDR3 is CASSLVGGRRSNEQFF. The CDR3, as DNA: TGTGCCAGCAGCTTAGTGGGGGGGCGACGGTCCAATGAGCAGTTCTTC.

This clonotype was observed many times. CDR3 sequence (DNA): TGTGCCATCAGCCCGAGCGACTCCTACAATGAGCAGTTCTTC. Protein sequence: CAISPSDSYNEQFF. The genes are TRBV10-3 and TRBJ2-1; D unclear. The V gene lost 6 bases and the J gene lost 0 bases, with 9 bases spanning the gap. The germline CDR1 and CDR2 sequences are ENHRY and SYGVKD. The CDR3 spans 14 residues.

The table lists this clonotype with many counts. The chain uses TRBV29-1 and TRBJ2-1; tentatively, D is TRBD1 or TRBD2 (5 bases each). CDR3 length: 15 amino acids. V lost 7 bases, J lost 6 bases, and 22 bases lay in between. Germline CDR1 and CDR2: SQVTM and ANQGSEA. CDR3 region: CSDRDWARGSNEQFF. CDR3 coding DNA: TGCAGCGACCGGGATTGGGCGAGGGGATCCAATGAGCAGTTCTTC.

On this clonotype: Given a much more abundant clone one base away, this may be a read error. This chain uses TRBV11-2 with TRBJ2-5; D gene unclear. CDR3 length: 12 amino acids. Germline CDR1 reads SGHAT; CDR2 reads FQNNGV. The CDR3 DNA is TGTGCCAGCAGCTTCCGAGGAGAGACCCAGTGCTTC. This encodes CASSFRGETQCF. The full variable domain, completed using reference TRBV11-2 and TRBJ2-5, is EAGVAQSPRYKIIEKRQSVAFWCNPISGHATLYWYQQILGQGPKLLIQFQNNGVVDDSQLPKDRFSAERLKGVDSTLKIQPAKLEDSAVYLCASSFRGETQCFGPGTRLLVL.

The DNA of the CDR3 is TGCAGCGCCATAGGCGGGAGGGGTCGAAATACGCAGTATTTT. Its protein is CSAIGGRGRNTQYF. The chain couples TRBV29-1 to TRBJ2-3; 9 bases map to TRBD2. Per germline, CDR1 SQVTM and CDR2 ANQGSEA. With V trimmed by 7 bases and J by 7 bases, 12 bases remained unmatched. This CDR3 is 14 amino acids long.

The chain recombines TRBV20-1 with TRBJ2-1; the match to TRBD2 covers 14 bases. CDR1 is DFQATT, CDR2 SNEGSKA, per germline (reference sequence). The CDR3 is made up of 14 amino acids. V lost 6 bases to trimming and J lost 8 bases; unmatched junction nucleotides: 6. The CDR3 reads CSAPGLAGAHEQFF. The CDR3 bases are TGCAGTGCACCGGGACTAGCGGGAGCCCATGAGCAGTTCTTC.